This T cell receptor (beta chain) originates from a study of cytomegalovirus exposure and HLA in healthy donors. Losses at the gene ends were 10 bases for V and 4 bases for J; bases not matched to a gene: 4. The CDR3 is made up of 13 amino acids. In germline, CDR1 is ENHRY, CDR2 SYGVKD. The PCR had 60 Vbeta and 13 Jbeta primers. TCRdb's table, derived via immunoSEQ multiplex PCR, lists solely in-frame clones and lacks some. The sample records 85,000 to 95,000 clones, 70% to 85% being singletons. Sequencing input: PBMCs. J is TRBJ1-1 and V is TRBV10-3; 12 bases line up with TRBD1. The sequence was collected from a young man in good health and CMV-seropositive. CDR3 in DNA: TGTGCCACGGGGGGACAGGGGGCCACTGAAGCTTTCTTT. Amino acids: CATGGQGATEAFF.